These 4 T cell receptor beta chains originate from one sample sequenced in a study of T cells after yellow fever vaccination. TCRdb passed the 5' RACE reads through MiXCR, listing each CDR3 protein once. The sample lists about 350,000 distinct CDR3 sequences, roughly 8% occurring once. Material: PBMCs, obtained roughly seven weeks after the first yellow fever vaccination. The receptors originated from a man younger than 30 who received the YFV17D yellow fever vaccine.

The chain links TRBV18 to TRBJ2-5, with a tentative D call TRBD2 (6 bases). Germline CDR1 and CDR2: KGHSH and LQKENI. With 0 bases removed from V and 3 bases from J, the gap between germline ends came to 11 bases. The CDR3 covers 15 residues. The CDR3 bases are TGTGCCAGCTCACCACCAGGGACTGGGGAAGAGACCCAGTACTTC. Its translation is CASSPPGTGEETQYF.

This clonotype came up a few times. The chain employs TRBV7-9 and TRBJ2-2; tentatively, D is TRBD2 (6 bases). The V and J ends lost 5 bases and 3 bases respectively, with 19 bases between them. The CDR3 extends over 17 amino acids. CDR1 is SEHNR and CDR2 is FQNEAQ in the germline V gene (reference sequence). The CDR3 DNA follows: TGTGCCAGCAGCCGGGGCTCGGGAGCGTCGGACACCGGGGAGCTGTTTTTT. Its protein is CASSRGSGASDTGELFF.

This clonotype was found a few times. The gene calls are TRBV6-5 and TRBJ2-7; D possibly corresponds to TRBD1 (5 bases). This CDR3 comprises 15 residues. CDR1 and CDR2 from the germline V gene are MNHEY and SVGAGI. The V gene lost 0 bases and the J gene lost 0 bases, with 9 bases spanning the gap. CDR3 bases: TGTGCCAGCAGTTACTCTTCAGGGCTCTCCTACGAGCAGTACTTC. Translated: CASSYSSGLSYEQYF.

This chain joins TRBV5-5 and TRBJ2-7, with a weak D call TRBD2 (5 bases). Germline CDR1 is SGHKS and CDR2 is YYEKEE (reference sequence). The V end was cut by 0 bases, the J end by 0 bases, with 10 bases between. This CDR3 has 15 residues. The CDR3 bases are TGTGCCAGCAGCTTGGAGACTACCATCTCCTACGAGCAGTACTTC. It is translated as CASSLETTISYEQYF. The full variable domain, with the rest looked up from reference TRBV5-5 and TRBJ2-7, is DAGVTQSPTHLIKTRGQQVTLRCSPISGHKSVSWYQQVLGQGPQFIFQYYEKEERGRGNFPDRFSARQFPNYSSELNVNALLLGDSALYLCASSLETTISYEQYFGPGTRLTVT.